This T cell receptor beta chain derives from a study of blood T cells in healthy people across ages. Caucasian individuals from Russia who were healthy and aged 6 to 90 acted as donors. Extraction of total RNA produced a minimum of 5 micrograms from each sample. Points on this clonotype: Its antigen is as yet unknown.

General study results and limits: Possibly, changes in expanded clonotypes were confounded because donor CMV status was unknown.

Primed by a sample-barcoded 5' primer and a J-beta primer mix, a second PCR proceeded for about 6 to 11 cycles. The template-switch adaptor, which had 12 random nucleotides, put a tag on each cDNA molecule. In TCRdb, the 5' RACE reads were re-called with MiXCR into one record per CDR3 protein. This sample has approximately 690,000 distinct CDR3 sequences, with roughly 43% found just once. V dropped 5 bases and J dropped 6; count of bases not matched to a gene: 9. The germline V gene has CDR1 KGHDR and CDR2 SFDVKD. The CDR3 is 15 residues long. The chain uses TRBV24-1 and TRBJ2-3; 8 bases are a match to TRBD1. The clonotype was recovered from a man older than 75 in good health. The specimen sequenced was blood. For the CDR3, the DNA is TGTGCCACCAGTGCCCGGACAGGGACCTCGGATACGCAGTATTTT. Translation gives CATSARTGTSDTQYF.